These T cell receptor beta chains were read from a single sample in a study of blood T cell repertoires in COVID-19. Sequencing used immunoSEQ multiplex PCR; TCRdb keeps in-frame clones, though not all of them. The sample lists about 300,000 clones, roughly 87% occurring once. Sequencing input: peripheral blood. The receptors shown here come from a man between 18 and 29 years old with active or convalescent COVID-19. The CDR3 runs from the conserved cysteine through the conserved F or W. Each record gives: J gene, D gene, V gene, clone size, CDR3 DNA, CDR3 protein. D genes are given only for firm matches. Size values are once, few and many counts, or a class for expanded clones, and some rows have none.

>TRBJ1-4|.|TRBV10-3|.
TGTGCCATCAGTGAGTCGGGGCAGATTGAAAAACTGTTTTTT
CAISESGQIEKLFF
>TRBJ2-3|TRBD2|TRBV5-4|.
TGTGCCAGCAGCTCGGGGTCCTCGGGGGGAGATACGCAGTATTTT
CASSSGSSGGDTQYF
>TRBJ1-2|.|TRBV5-5|once
TGTGCCAGCAGCTTGGAGGCGGGCGACTATGGCTACACCTTC
CASSLEAGDYGYTF
>TRBJ2-5|.|TRBV28|.
TGTGCCAGCAGTTCCTACATCGGGGAGGCAGCCCAGTACTTC
CASSSYIGEAAQYF
>TRBJ2-3|TRBD2|TRBV12-3/TRBV12-4|.
TGTGCCAGCAGTTCCCTAGCGGCAGATACGCAGTATTTT
CASSSLAADTQYF
>TRBJ2-4|.|TRBV29-1|.
TGCAGCGTCCTAATTGGGCTAGCCAAAAACATTCAGTACTTC
CSVLIGLAKNIQYF
>TRBJ1-5|.|TRBV19|.
TGTGCCAGTAGTGGCATGGAGCATCAGCCCCAGCATTTT
CASSGMEHQPQHF
>TRBJ1-6|TRBD1|TRBV27|.
TGTGCCAGCAGTTGGTTTAAGGGGGCAGGTTCACCCCTCCACTTT
CASSWFKGAGSPLHF
>TRBJ1-1|TRBD1|TRBV18|.
TGTGCCAGCTCACCGATGACAGGGATGAACACTGAAGCTTTCTTT
CASSPMTGMNTEAFF
>TRBJ2-3|TRBD1|TRBV27|.
TGTGCCAGCAGTACGACAGGGGTTAATCAGTATTTT
CASSTTGVNQYF
>TRBJ2-5|.|TRBV29-1|.
TGCAGCGGTTTGCGGTCCTTGCGGGAGACCCAGTACTTC
CSGLRSLRETQYF
>TRBJ2-3|TRBD2|TRBV14|.
TGTGCCAGCAGCCCCCTAGCGGGGGGTTTCACAGATACGCAGTATTTT
CASSPLAGGFTDTQYF
>TRBJ2-7|TRBD1|TRBV10-3|once
TGTGCCATCAGTGAACCGGGACAGGGCTCCTACGAGCAGTACTTC
CAISEPGQGSYEQYF
>TRBJ1-6|TRBD1|TRBV3-1/TRBV3-2|.
TGTGCCAGCAGCCGACAGGGGAGCTCCTATAATTCACCCCTCCACTTT
CASSRQGSSYNSPLHF
>TRBJ1-2|.|TRBV11-3|.
TGTGCCAGCAGCTTAGAGCCGGAGACCCCTCATTATGGCTACACCTTC
CASSLEPETPHYGYTF
>TRBJ1-1|TRBD1|TRBV27|once
TGTGCCAGCAATACAGGGGGCGGGAACACTGAAGCTTTCTTT
CASNTGGGNTEAFF
>TRBJ1-5|TRBD1|TRBV27|.
TGTGCCAGCAGTTACAGACAGGGAGGCAATCAGCCCCAGCATTTT
CASSYRQGGNQPQHF
>TRBJ1-4|.|TRBV7-7|.
TGTGCCAGCAGCTTAAGCTTCGGGGTAAATGAAAAACTGTTTTTT
CASSLSFGVNEKLFF
>TRBJ2-7|.|TRBV28|.
TGTGCCAGCAGCCCCGAGAGGAGGGCCCAGATCTCAGATTACGAGCAGTACTTC
CASSPERRAQISDYEQYF
>TRBJ2-1|.|TRBV3-1/TRBV3-2|.
TGTGCCAGCAGCCAAGATCTTCAGGGCTACAATGAGCAGTTCTTC
CASSQDLQGYNEQFF
>TRBJ1-4|TRBD1|TRBV6-5|.
TGTGCCAGCTTAGGGGACAGGAGTATACCAAAACTGTTTTTT
CASLGDRSIPKLFF
>TRBJ1-6|.|TRBV6-4|.
TGTGCCAGCCGCGTCCCCGGCCAGGGGTATAATTCACCCCTCCACTTT
CASRVPGQGYNSPLHF
>TRBJ2-7|.|TRBV2|few
TGTGCCAGCAGTGACACTTCCTACGAGCAGTACTTC
CASSDTSYEQYF
>TRBJ1-3|.|TRBV19|once
TGTGCCAGTAGTACGTGGGCAGGCGTTGGGGGAAACACCATATATTTT
CASSTWAGVGGNTIYF
>TRBJ2-3|.|TRBV19|.
TGTGCCAGTAGTATAGTAGGGGCGTCAGATACGCAGTATTTT
CASSIVGASDTQYF
>TRBJ2-3|.|TRBV28|.
TGTGCCAGCAGTTCACCCTCGGAGGCCACTACGCAGTATTTT
CASSSPSEATTQYF
>TRBJ2-3|TRBD2|TRBV9|.
TGTGCCAGCAGCGTAGACCGCGGGAGGAGCACAGATACGCAGTATTTT
CASSVDRGRSTDTQYF
>TRBJ2-3|.|TRBV18|.
TGTGCCAGCTCACCCACAGGGACCAAGGATACGCAGTATTTT
CASSPTGTKDTQYF
>TRBJ2-1|.|TRBV27|.
TGTGCCAGCAGCCTGGGAGAGGAGCAGTTCTTC
CASSLGEEQFF
>TRBJ1-5|.|TRBV6-5|.
TGTGCCAGCAGTCATACAGGCAATCAGCCCCAGCATTTT
CASSHTGNQPQHF
>TRBJ1-1|.|TRBV11-2|.
TGTGCCAGCAGTATTTCCGTTTACGTTACACAACAGGAGCAAGCTTTCTTT
CASSISVYVTQQEQAFF
>TRBJ1-2|.|TRBV27|once
TGTGCCAGCAGGGCGCGGGGCACCTATGGCTACACCTTC
CASRARGTYGYTF
>TRBJ2-1|TRBD2|TRBV24-1|.
TGTGCCACCAGTGAACCCCGGGGGGGCGGAAACTACAATGAGCAGTTCTTC
CATSEPRGGGNYNEQFF
>TRBJ2-1|TRBD1|TRBV4-3|.
TGCGCCAGCAGCCAAGATCCCACGGGACAGTTATACAATGAGCAGTTCTTC
CASSQDPTGQLYNEQFF
>TRBJ2-2|.|TRBV19|.
TGTGCCAGTAGTATTGAACAGGGTCTCACCGGGGAGCTGTTTTTT
CASSIEQGLTGELFF
>TRBJ2-1|TRBD2|TRBV11-3|.
TGTGCCAGCAGCCTGCGGGGGGGTACCTACAATGAGCAGTTCTTC
CASSLRGGTYNEQFF
>TRBJ2-6|TRBD1|TRBV9|.
TGTGCCAGCAGCGACAGACAGGGGGCGCTTTCTGGGGCCAACGTCCTGACTTTC
CASSDRQGALSGANVLTF
>TRBJ1-1|.|TRBV13|.
TGTGCCAGCAGCATGGACCTTTGGGAGTTCTTT
CASSMDLWEFF
>TRBJ1-5|.|TRBV15|.
TGTGCCACCAGCAGAGGAGACAGGAGGTATCAGCCCCAGCATTTT
CATSRGDRRYQPQHF
>TRBJ1-5|.|TRBV6-4|.
TGTGCCAGCAGTGACAGGGGGTTAGTTCAGCCCCAGCATTTT
CASSDRGLVQPQHF
>TRBJ1-1|TRBD1|TRBV25-1|.
TGTGCCAGCGGGGGGACAGTGAACACTGAAGCTTTCTTT
CASGGTVNTEAFF
>TRBJ2-7|.|TRBV27|.
TGTGCCAGCAGTTTGGCCCAGACCTACGAGCAGTACTTC
CASSLAQTYEQYF
>TRBJ2-1|TRBD1|TRBV7-6|.
TGTGCCAGCAGCTTAGAGGACAGGGGGCGTAATGAGCAGTTCTTC
CASSLEDRGRNEQFF
>TRBJ2-1|TRBD1|TRBV24-1|.
TGTGCCACCAGTGAAGAGGGACAGGGGGCTTTAAATGAGCAGTTCTTC
CATSEEGQGALNEQFF
>TRBJ2-7|.|TRBV9|.
TGTGCCAGCAGCGTAAGGTGGCAGGGGCGTAGATTCCACGAGCAGTACTTC
CASSVRWQGRRFHEQYF
>TRBJ1-3|TRBD1|TRBV28|.
TGTGCCAGCAGTTTTGTCTTGTTAGGGGACAGGGGGAACACCATATATTTT
CASSFVLLGDRGNTIYF
>TRBJ1-3|.|TRBV15|.
TGTGCCACCAGCCCGGACAACAGAAACACCATATATTTT
CATSPDNRNTIYF
>TRBJ2-1|.|TRBV27|.
TGTGCCAGCAGTTTATCGGCTAGCAATGAGCAGTTCTTC
CASSLSASNEQFF
>TRBJ1-2|.|TRBV18|once
TGTGCCAGCTCACCACAAGGGAGCTCGGGCTACACCTTC
CASSPQGSSGYTF
>TRBJ2-6|.|TRBV15|few
TGTGCCACCAGCACCTTCTCTGGGGCCAACGTCCTGACTTTC
CATSTFSGANVLTF
>TRBJ1-1|.|TRBV3-1/TRBV3-2|.
TGTGCCAGCAGCGAGAGGGGGACCGGCGGAGCTTTCTTT
CASSERGTGGAFF
>TRBJ2-7|TRBD1|TRBV7-2|few
TGTGCCAGCAGCCAAATCCGACAGGGCATCTACGAGCAGTACTTC
CASSQIRQGIYEQYF
>TRBJ2-7|TRBD2|TRBV11-3|.
TGTGCCAGCAGCTTTTCTGGACTAGTCGGGAGCGAGCAGTACTTC
CASSFSGLVGSEQYF
>TRBJ2-1|TRBD2|TRBV4-1|.
TGCGCCAGCAGCCGCGGACTAGCGGGGGGGGATAGCTCCTACAATGAGCAGTTCTTC
CASSRGLAGGDSSYNEQFF
>TRBJ2-7|.|TRBV7-9|.
TGTGCCAGCAGCTTAGGCGTGGGGCGCGAGCAGTACTTC
CASSLGVGREQYF
>TRBJ2-1|TRBD2|TRBV5-1|.
TGCGCCAGCAGCTTAATCCTAGCGGGAGGCCTTTCCTACAATGAGCAGTTCTTC
CASSLILAGGLSYNEQFF
>TRBJ2-3|.|TRBV10-3|.
TGTGCCATCAGCAGACTAGTGAGGCCCCCAGATACGCAGTATTTT
CAISRLVRPPDTQYF
>TRBJ2-5|TRBD2|TRBV5-1|.
TGCGCCAGCAGCTGGCCACTAGCGGGGGGGACCTTTTTGGGTGAGACCCAGTACTTC
CASSWPLAGGTFLGETQYF
>TRBJ2-5|TRBD1|TRBV13|.
TGTGCCAGCAGCCCCGGGACAGGGACGGAGACCCAGTACTTC
CASSPGTGTETQYF
>TRBJ1-1|TRBD1|TRBV6-5|.
TGTGCCAGCAATCACCGGGACAGGGGGCGTTCTGAAGCTTTCTTT
CASNHRDRGRSEAFF